This entry lists 27 T cell receptor beta chains sequenced from one sample in a study of cytomegalovirus exposure and HLA in healthy donors (dated by TCRdb to 2015 to 2018). Library construction relied on the immunoSEQ multiplex PCR assay. A mixture of 60 forward primers for TCR Vbeta segments and 13 reverse primers for TCR Jbeta segments was used in the multiplex PCR. In its TCRdb copy, this immuneACCESS table keeps in-frame sequences only and misses some clones. Where compared with another copy, unresolved V genes explain less than half of these, and the others have no known cause. The sample has about 160,000 clones on record, roughly four fifths of them singletons. The ten biggest clones cover roughly 8% of the sample. Sequencing was carried out using PBMCs. Receptors were obtained from a male donor in good health and CMV-seropositive.

This clone turned up a few times. This chain links TRBV19 with TRBJ1-5, with 8 bases aligning to TRBD1. Unmatched junction bases numbered 4, after V lost 4 bases and J lost 5 bases. The CDR3 is made up of 14 amino acids. Germline CDR1 LNHDA, CDR2 SQIVND (reference sequence). The CDR3 DNA reads TGTGCCAGTAGTAGAGACAGGGGATATCAGCCCCAGCATTTT. Translated: CASSRDRGYQPQHF. Filled out from reference TRBV19 and TRBJ1-5, the complete variable domain reads DGGITQSPKYLFRKEGQNVTLSCEQNLNHDAMYWYRQDPGQGLRLIYYSQIVNDFQKGDIAEGYSVSREKKESFPLTVTSAQKNPTAFYLCASSRDRGYQPQHFGDGTRLSIL.

V usage is TRBV6-4 and J usage is TRBJ1-2; no definite D call. Germline CDR1 and CDR2: MRHNA and SNTAGT. The V end was cut by 4 bases, the J end by 4 bases, with 16 bases between. This CDR3 comprises 15 residues. The CDR3 here is CASSAAPSGGYGYTF. CDR3 nucleotide sequence: TGTGCCAGCAGTGCCGCTCCCTCAGGAGGCTATGGCTACACCTTC.

The chain joins TRBV27 to TRBJ2-5; 8 bases map to TRBD2. The germline CDR1 and CDR2 sequences are MNHEY and SMNVEV (reference sequence). J gave up 4 bases and V 4 bases, and 8 bases lay outside the gene matches. The CDR3 is 15 amino acids. The CDR3 region is CASSSRGGQLETQYF. The CDR3 nucleotides are TGTGCCAGCAGTTCCCGCGGGGGGCAATTAGAGACCCAGTACTTC.

This clone was picked up one time. The genes are TRBV7-9 and TRBJ2-7; the match to TRBD1 covers 8 bases. Germline trimming cut 4 bases from V and 2 bases from J; bases unmatched to any gene: 4. Germline V gives CDR1 SEHNR, CDR2 FQNEAQ (reference sequence). The CDR3 runs 14 residues. The CDR3 protein is CASSSTGGAYEQYF. CDR3 nucleotide sequence: TGTGCCAGCAGCTCCACAGGGGGAGCCTACGAGCAGTACTTC.

The chain joins TRBV7-9 to TRBJ2-5; 9 bases fit TRBD1. Germline V lookup: CDR1 SEHNR, CDR2 FQNEAQ (reference sequence). V shed 5 bases, J shed 2 bases, and the junction held 6 bases outside the gene matches. The CDR3 sequence is 15 residues long. The CDR3 is CASSRTGGGQETQYF. The CDR3 bases are TGTGCCAGCAGCAGAACAGGGGGCGGTCAAGAGACCCAGTACTTC. The complete variable domain, with remaining parts taken from reference TRBV7-9 and TRBJ2-5, reads DTGVSQNPRHKITKRGQNVTFRCDPISEHNRLYWYRQTLGQGPEFLTYFQNEAQLEKSRLLSDRFSAERPKGSFSTLEIQRTEQGDSAMYLCASSRTGGGQETQYFGPGTRLLVL.

The J gene is TRBJ1-1, the V gene TRBV14, with 9 bases fitting TRBD1. Germline V lookup: CDR1 SGHDN, CDR2 FVKESK. V trimming: 4 bases; J trimming: 5 bases; junction bases outside the gene matches: 5. CDR3 size: 14 residues. CDR3 DNA sequence: TGTGCCAGCAGCCGACAGACAGGGGGAACTGAAGCTTTCTTT. Translated, it gives CASSRQTGGTEAFF. The complete variable domain, with remaining parts taken from reference TRBV14 and TRBJ1-1, reads EAGVTQFPSHSVIEKGQTVTLRCDPISGHDNLYWYRRVMGKEIKFLLHFVKESKQDESGMPNNRFLAERTGGTYSTLKVQPAELEDSGVYFCASSRQTGGTEAFFGQGTRLTVV.

For this clone: A read error may produce the germline difference seen at one junction end. V and J are TRBV15 and TRBJ2-6; 8 bases line up with TRBD1. This CDR3 contains 17 residues. In germline, CDR1 is LNHNV, CDR2 YYDKDF (reference sequence). CDR3 region: CATSSQGARSGANGLTF. CDR3 nucleotide sequence: TGTGCCACCAGCAGTCAGGGGGCGAGGTCTGGGGCCAACGGCCTGACTTTC.

The rearrangement links TRBV10-1 to TRBJ2-2; D gene uncertain. Trimming stripped 7 bases from V and 6 bases from J, with 12 bases between. The length of the CDR3 is 13 residues. Looked up from germline, CDR1 is WNHNN and CDR2 is SYGVQD (reference sequence). In DNA form, the CDR3 reads TGCGCCAGCAAGCCGACAACCTCCGGGGAGCTGTTTTTT. Its translation is CASKPTTSGELFF.

The V and J genes are TRBV5-1 and TRBJ2-1; TRBD2 agrees at 9 bases. Germline V gene lookup returns CDR1 SGHRS and CDR2 YFSETQ. The J segment lost 0 bases and the V segment lost 0 bases, leaving 4 bases of the junction unmatched. This CDR3 has 17 amino acids. CDR3 loop: CASSLGGTSYSYNEQFF. Written as DNA, the CDR3 is TGCGCCAGCAGCTTGGGCGGGACTAGCTACTCCTACAATGAGCAGTTCTTC.

This sequence joins TRBV7-9 and TRBJ2-1; 10 bases align to TRBD2. Germline-derived CDR1 and CDR2 are SEHNR and FQNEAQ (reference sequence). With V trimmed by 0 bases and J by 0 bases, 5 bases remained unmatched. The CDR3 length is 18 residues. The CDR3 coding sequence is TGTGCCAGCAGCTTAGCTCTAGCGGGAGCCCCCTCCTACAATGAGCAGTTCTTC. This codes for CASSLALAGAPSYNEQFF. The full variable domain, rest sourced from reference TRBV7-9 and TRBJ2-1, is DTGVSQNPRHKITKRGQNVTFRCDPISEHNRLYWYRQTLGQGPEFLTYFQNEAQLEKSRLLSDRFSAERPKGSFSTLEIQRTEQGDSAMYLCASSLALAGAPSYNEQFFGPGTRLTVL.

The chain is built from TRBV27 and TRBJ1-5, with D unclear. Germline CDR1 reads MNHEY; CDR2 reads SMNVEV (reference sequence). The CDR3 totals 16 residues. V was cut by 1 base and J by 0 bases, with 10 bases left in between. The CDR3 loop reads CASSLLAKNSNQPQHF. The DNA for the CDR3 is TGTGCCAGCAGTTTATTAGCAAAGAATAGCAATCAGCCCCAGCATTTT.

The chain has TRBV19 and TRBJ2-7; maybe TRBD1 (6 bases). The CDR3 length is 14 residues. V gave up 1 base and J gave up 4 bases, with 11 bases separating them. Looked up from germline, CDR1 is LNHDA and CDR2 is SQIVND (reference sequence). CDR3 region: CASSIAGDEYEQYF. The DNA of the CDR3 is TGTGCCAGTAGTATAGCAGGGGATGAGTACGAGCAGTACTTC.

The chain is built from TRBV6-1 and TRBJ2-1, with 8 bases aligning to TRBD1. The V gene's germline CDR1 is MNHNS and CDR2 SASEGT. The CDR3 sequence is 14 residues long. The J segment lost 10 bases and the V segment lost 8 bases, leaving 13 bases of the junction unmatched. DNA of the CDR3: TGTGCCAGCCGCGGGACAGGCCGGCGGTTGGAGCAGTTCTTC. Translating it yields CASRGTGRRLEQFF.

The chain joins TRBV11-3 to TRBJ2-2; the D is unclear. The germline V gene encodes CDR1 SGHNT and CDR2 YENEEA. The CDR3 is 12 residues long. V was shortened by 4 bases and J by 3 bases, with 3 bases between the two germline ends. In nucleotides, the CDR3 is TGTGCCAGCAGCTCCTACACCGGGGAGCTGTTTTTT. It translates to CASSSYTGELFF.

V gene TRBV7-8 combines with J gene TRBJ2-1; D perhaps matches TRBD2 (5 bases). Trimming stripped 2 bases from V and 4 bases from J, with 12 bases between. The germline gives CDR1 SGHVS, CDR2 FQNEAQ. The CDR3 runs 15 residues. The CDR3 region is CASSLILGLYNEQFF. The CDR3 nucleotides are TGTGCCAGCAGCTTAATACTAGGATTATACAATGAGCAGTTCTTC.

The gene calls are TRBV7-6 and TRBJ2-3; a possible D gene is TRBD1 (5 bases). V shed 4 bases and J shed 6 bases, with 11 bases lying between them. Per the germline V gene, CDR1 is SGHVS and CDR2 is FNYEAQ. The CDR3 consists of 13 residues. The DNA of the CDR3 is TGTGCCAGCAGCTCACAGGCAGGGGATACGCAGTATTTT. This encodes CASSSQAGDTQYF.

The gene calls are TRBV11-2 and TRBJ1-3; TRBD1 agrees at 10 bases. Germline CDR1 SGHAT, CDR2 FQNNGV. V shed 5 bases, J shed 11 bases, and the junction held 9 bases outside the gene matches. This CDR3 has 14 residues. The CDR3 DNA reads TGTGCCAGCAGCCCGTCGACAGGGGGCCTAGCCATATATTTT. It encodes CASSPSTGGLAIYF.

The chain couples TRBV12-5 to TRBJ2-1; the D gene is possibly TRBD1 (5 bases). This CDR3 is 15 amino acids long. Trimming took off 0 bases at V and 8 bases at J, with 14 bases between the two ends. Germline V gives CDR1 LGHNT, CDR2 FRNRAP. The CDR3 bases are TGTGCTAGTGGTTTGGTACATCAGGGTTTGCATGAGCAGTTCTTC. Translation gives CASGLVHQGLHEQFF.

This clone was detected once. The V and J genes are TRBV10-2 and TRBJ2-7; TRBD2 matches at 9 bases. The V segment lost 0 bases and the J segment 2 bases; nucleotides outside the gene matches: 5. The CDR3 is 16 amino acids. Germline V CDR1 and CDR2: WSHSY, SAAADI. The chain's CDR3 is CASSESTSGLAYEQYF. The CDR3 DNA reads as TGCGCCAGCAGTGAGTCCACTAGCGGGCTAGCCTACGAGCAGTACTTC.

This clone has only a few counts. The CDR3 region is CASSTGGEFQPQHF. The CDR3 nucleotides read TGTGCCAGTAGTACTGGTGGAGAGTTTCAGCCCCAGCATTTT. The chain links TRBV19 to TRBJ1-5; D ambiguous. Per germline, CDR1 LNHDA and CDR2 SQIVND (reference sequence). This CDR3 spans 14 amino acids. The V end was cut by 4 bases, the J end by 6 bases, with 13 bases between.

This chain connects TRBV6-1 to TRBJ1-2; D is uncertain. In germline, CDR1 is MNHNS, CDR2 SASEGT. The CDR3 is 11 amino acids. The V end was cut by 7 bases, the J end by 1 base, with 4 bases between. The CDR3 region is CASTGNYGYTF. CDR3 nucleotides: TGTGCCAGCACGGGTAACTATGGCTACACCTTC.

V gene TRBV9 combines with J gene TRBJ2-7; 7 positions match TRBD1. The CDR3 contains 15 residues. CDR1 and CDR2 from the germline V gene are SGDLS and YYNGEE. V shed 2 bases, J shed 0 bases, and the junction held 5 bases outside the gene matches. The CDR3 nucleotides read TGTGCCAGCAGCGTCCGGGACAGCGGCTCCTACGAGCAGTACTTC. It yields the protein CASSVRDSGSYEQYF.

V usage is TRBV7-2 and J usage is TRBJ2-7; 7 bases map to TRBD1. The CDR3 runs to 15 residues. V was clipped by 1 base and J by 2 bases; unmatched bases: 5. Germline V gene lookup returns CDR1 SGHTA and CDR2 FQGNSA. The CDR3 spells CASSLGTGSTYEQYF. CDR3 DNA: TGTGCCAGCAGCTTAGGGACAGGTTCCACCTACGAGCAGTACTTC.

The genes are TRBV6-5 and TRBJ1-1, with D unclear. V was cut by 6 bases and J by 1 base, with 15 bases left in between. In germline, CDR1 is MNHEY, CDR2 SVGAGI. The CDR3 runs 15 residues. CDR3 nucleotide sequence: TGTGCCAGCAGAATGCAGGCAGCCTCGAACACTGAAGCTTTCTTT. It translates to CASRMQAASNTEAFF.

This clone was observed a single time. The chain recombines TRBV28 with TRBJ2-7; maybe TRBD1 (6 bases). V dropped 6 bases and J dropped 2 bases, with 20 bases sitting between them. CDR1 and CDR2 (germline): MDHEN, SYDVKM. The CDR3 loop spans 16 amino acids. As DNA, the CDR3 is TGTGCCAGCAGACTCGAGGTGGGGGCCGCCCCCTACGAGCAGTACTTC. Encoded protein: CASRLEVGAAPYEQYF. The variable domain in full, completed from reference TRBV28 and TRBJ2-7, reads DVKVTQSSRYLVKRTGEKVFLECVQDMDHENMFWYRQDPGLGLRLIYFSYDVKMKEKGDIPEGYSVSREKKERFSLILESASTNQTSMYLCASRLEVGAAPYEQYFGPGTRLTVT.

This chain joins TRBV28 and TRBJ1-5; 8 bases align to TRBD1. Germline assignment: CDR1 MDHEN and CDR2 SYDVKM. Germline trimming cut 4 bases from V and 5 bases from J; bases unmatched to any gene: 4. This CDR3 spans 14 amino acids. CDR3 DNA: TGTGCCAGCAGTTCAGGACAGGGCGATCAGCCCCAGCATTTT. Translated: CASSSGQGDQPQHF.

The chain couples TRBV5-4 to TRBJ2-7; D possibly corresponds to TRBD1 (6 bases). CDR1 is SGHNT, CDR2 YYREEE, per germline (reference sequence). The CDR3 contains 14 residues. V was cut by 3 bases and J by 0 bases, with 10 bases left in between. CDR3 sequence: CASSSRDISYEQYF. CDR3 nucleotides: TGTGCCAGCAGCTCCCGGGACATCTCCTACGAGCAGTACTTC. Together with reference TRBV5-4 and TRBJ2-7, the CDR3 gives the full variable domain: ETGVTQSPTHLIKTRGQQVTLRCSSQSGHNTVSWYQQALGQGPQFIFQYYREEENGRGNFPPRFSGLQFPNYSSELNVNALELDDSALYLCASSSRDISYEQYFGPGTRLTVT.